This T cell receptor (beta chain) was recovered during a study of T cells in Graves' hyperthyroidism and ophthalmopathy. Study-wide results and caveats: A model using 13 V-J features told ophthalmopathy apart from stable hyperthyroidism. Also found in blood were most expanded thyroid clonotypes above 0.001.

Deletions cut 0 bases from V and 0 bases from J, with 15 bases between. The CDR3 has 18 residues. From germline, CDR1 is SGHAT and CDR2 FQNNGV. Amplification targeted TCR beta CDR3 regions from RNA transcripts. The TCR CDR3 was amplified in a first-round RT-PCR using the HTBI primer set. A single record per CDR3 protein comes from TCRdb applying MiXCR to the multiplex PCR reads. The table has 500,000 or so distinct CDR3 sequences, roughly 15% seen once. Concerning this clonotype: The antigen remains unidentified.

Cells are PBMCs isolated from 10 ml of fresh blood. The source material was blood. V and J are TRBV11-2 and TRBJ1-3; D is undetermined. The receptor was isolated from a woman aged 18-29 years with Graves' ophthalmopathy. CDR3 in DNA: TGTGCCAGCAGCTTAGAAGTCCCCGTCCCCATCTCTGGAAACACCATATATTTT. This codes for CASSLEVPVPISGNTIYF.